Listed below are T cell receptor beta chains from one sample, sequenced in a study of OX40 agonist ivuxolimab in advanced cancers. Assay used: immunoSEQ multiplex PCR; TCRdb lists only in-frame clones, some missing. The repertoire holds more than 40,000 clones, with roughly 90% as singletons. The material was CD4+ or CD8+ T cells sorted from blood, obtained in a trial of the OX40 agonist ivuxolimab. The source is an adult with an advanced solid tumor such as melanoma, head and neck, liver or kidney cancer. Both conserved end residues are part of each CDR3. The D gene is left open where the match is weak. Expanded clones are given a class, and other clones once, few, many or no size at all.

j_gene | abundance | len | d_gene | v_gene | CDR3nt | CDR3aa
TRBJ2-7 | NA | 14 | NA | TRBV6-5 | TGTGCCAGCAGTTACTCGGGGGTCCTCCACGAGCAGTACTTC | CASSYSGVLHEQYF
TRBJ1-1 | NA | 14 | NA | TRBV21-1 | TGTGCCAGCAGCAAAGGCCCCAGGGCTACTGAAGCTTTCTTT | CASSKGPRATEAFF
TRBJ2-7 | NA | 11 | NA | TRBV6-6 | TGTGCCAGCATAATAGGCAACGAGCAGTACTTC | CASIIGNEQYF
TRBJ2-5 | NA | 14 | NA | TRBV30 | TGTGCCTGGAGTGTACTCGGGGTCGGGCAGACCCAGTACTTC | CAWSVLGVGQTQYF
TRBJ2-7 | NA | 14 | NA | TRBV9 | TGTGCCAGCAGCGTAGGTGGAGACTCCTACGAGCAGTACTTC | CASSVGGDSYEQYF
TRBJ2-7 | NA | 15 | NA | TRBV27 | TGTGCCAGCAGTTTTGGAGGGAGTGTCTCCTACGAGCAGTACTTC | CASSFGGSVSYEQYF
TRBJ2-2 | NA | 17 | TRBD1 | TRBV5-6 | TGTGCCAGCACCCTACAGGGGGCTGGGATAGTTACCGGGGAGCTGTTTTTT | CASTLQGAGIVTGELFF
TRBJ2-3 | NA | 15 | TRBD1 | TRBV27 | TGTGCCAGCAGCCCACCGGGACAGTACACAGATACGCAGTATTTT | CASSPPGQYTDTQYF
TRBJ1-1 | NA | 16 | NA | TRBV4-1 | TGCGCCAGCAGCCAAGAGTTCGGGGGGTTGAACACTGAAGCTTTCTTT | CASSQEFGGLNTEAFF
TRBJ2-2 | NA | 15 | NA | TRBV5-1 | TGCGCCAGCAGCCCCCGGACAGATGGGGCCGGGGAGCTGTTTTTT | CASSPRTDGAGELFF
TRBJ1-5 | NA | 14 | NA | TRBV7-6 | TGTGCCAGCAGCTTATCTAGGGAGGGACAGCCCCAGCATTTT | CASSLSREGQPQHF
TRBJ2-6 | NA | 16 | NA | TRBV10-1 | TGCGCCAGCAGCGACAGGACAAACTCTGGGGCCAACGTCCTGACTTTC | CASSDRTNSGANVLTF
TRBJ2-1 | NA | 15 | NA | TRBV28 | TGTGCCAGCAGTTCCTCCTATAGCTCCTACAATGAGCAGTTCTTC | CASSSSYSSYNEQFF
TRBJ1-1 | NA | 10 | NA | TRBV29-1 | TGCAGCGTTGCAAATCCTGAAGCTTTCTTT | CSVANPEAFF
TRBJ2-2 | NA | 13 | NA | TRBV5-8 | TGTGCCAGCAGCTTCCAGGGTTCCCGGGAGCTGTTTTTT | CASSFQGSRELFF
TRBJ2-5 | NA | 15 | TRBD1 | TRBV28 | TGTGCCAGCAGTTCAACGACAGGGGGGGAAGAGACCCAGTACTTC | CASSSTTGGEETQYF
TRBJ1-1 | NA | 13 | NA | TRBV13 | TGTGCCAGTGTTTTCGTCCTTGAGACTGAAGCTTTCTTT | CASVFVLETEAFF
TRBJ2-1 | NA | 15 | NA | TRBV27 | TGTGCCAGCACCCCCCGACTGGGGGCTCGCAATGAGCAGTTCTTC | CASTPRLGARNEQFF
TRBJ1-2 | NA | 14 | NA | TRBV19 | TGTGCCAGTAGTATATCTTGGGGGACGTTTGGCTACACCTTC | CASSISWGTFGYTF
TRBJ2-7 | NA | 14 | NA | TRBV19 | TGTGCCAGTAGTTTTTACGGGAGCCGCTACGAGCAGTACTTC | CASSFYGSRYEQYF
TRBJ2-2 | NA | 15 | NA | TRBV7-3 | TGTGCCAGCAGCTTAGGTCAGGGAAACACCGGGGAGCTGTTTTTT | CASSLGQGNTGELFF
TRBJ2-5 | NA | 16 | NA | TRBV6-6 | TGTGCCAGCACCTTCTCCATCGGGACGGTACAAGAGACCCAGTACTTC | CASTFSIGTVQETQYF
TRBJ2-6 | NA | 20 | TRBD1 | TRBV28 | TGTGCCAGCAGTTTTCAGGGGGCGCTCTGGACCGGGGCTGGGGCCAACGTCCTGACTTTC | CASSFQGALWTGAGANVLTF
TRBJ2-5 | NA | 15 | TRBD1 | TRBV11-2 | TGTGCCAGCAGCTTTGCTCACAGGGGTGTAGAGACCCAGTACTTC | CASSFAHRGVETQYF
TRBJ2-7 | NA | 14 | NA | TRBV9 | TGTGCCAGCAGCGTAGGCAGGGTGGCCTACGAGCAGTACTTC | CASSVGRVAYEQYF
TRBJ2-3 | NA | 15 | NA | TRBV6-4 | TGTGCCAGCAGTGACTCGGAAGACTCTACAGATACGCAGTATTTT | CASSDSEDSTDTQYF
TRBJ2-7 | NA | 16 | TRBD1 | TRBV2 | TGTGCCAGCAGGCCCCCGGGACAGGGATTCTCCTACGAGCAGTACTTC | CASRPPGQGFSYEQYF
TRBJ2-2 | NA | 17 | TRBD1 | TRBV7-9 | TGTGCCAGCAGCGTAACAGGGGGCAGGCCGAACACCGGGGAGCTGTTTTTT | CASSVTGGRPNTGELFF
TRBJ2-7 | NA | 12 | NA | TRBV30 | TGTGCCTGGAGCGTAAGCTCCTACGAGCAGTACTTC | CAWSVSSYEQYF
TRBJ2-1 | NA | 14 | TRBD1 | TRBV27 | TGTGCCAGCAGTCGCGACAGGGACTACAATGAGCAGTTCTTC | CASSRDRDYNEQFF
TRBJ2-3 | NA | 15 | NA | TRBV7-9 | TGTGCCAGCAGCCCCCCCGTATGGCCCACAGATACGCAGTATTTT | CASSPPVWPTDTQYF
TRBJ1-5 | NA | 13 | TRBD1 | TRBV4-1 | TGCGCCAGCAGCGTTGACAGGGGACAGCCCCAGCATTTT | CASSVDRGQPQHF
TRBJ2-1 | once | 16 | TRBD2 | TRBV4-3 | TGCGCCAGCAGCCCCGAGACTAGCGGGAGGGCCGATGAGCAGTTCTTC | CASSPETSGRADEQFF
TRBJ1-6 | NA | 13 | NA | TRBV9 | TGTGCCAGCAGTGAGAGGGATTCTGGACCCCTCCACTTT | CASSERDSGPLHF
TRBJ2-7 | once | 14 | NA | TRBV30 | TGTGCCTGGAGTGTCTGGGGAGGGGGCTACGAGCAGTACTTC | CAWSVWGGGYEQYF
TRBJ2-1 | NA | 15 | NA | TRBV6-6 | TGTGCCAGCAGTCAACGGGGGAGCTCCTACAATGAGCAGTTCTTC | CASSQRGSSYNEQFF
TRBJ2-7 | NA | 15 | NA | TRBV27 | TGTGCCAGCAGTTTCACTACAGGAGGCGGCTACGAGCAGTACTTC | CASSFTTGGGYEQYF
TRBJ2-7 | NA | 15 | TRBD1 | TRBV6-5 | TGTGCCAGCAGTATAACGGGACAGGGGACCTACGAGCAGTACTTC | CASSITGQGTYEQYF
TRBJ2-3 | NA | 14 | NA | TRBV11-2 | TGTGCCAGCAGCTTGTGGACAACTCCAGATACGCAGTATTTT | CASSLWTTPDTQYF
TRBJ2-7 | once | 13 | NA | TRBV13 | TGTGCCAGCAGCCGGGGGGCCCCATCCGAGCAGTACTTC | CASSRGAPSEQYF
TRBJ2-2 | NA | 19 | TRBD1 | TRBV5-1 | TGCGCCAGCCTCCCCCCGGTGGACAGGGTTTCACGTTACACCGGGGAGCTGTTTTTT | CASLPPVDRVSRYTGELFF
TRBJ2-2 | NA | 12 | NA | TRBV27 | TGTGCCAGCAGTTTATCTGCCGGGGAGCTGTTTTTT | CASSLSAGELFF
TRBJ2-2 | once | 14 | NA | TRBV2 | TGTGCCAGCAAGGAGGGAGTAGGGACCGGGGAGCTGTTTTTT | CASKEGVGTGELFF
TRBJ1-4 | NA | 15 | TRBD1 | TRBV6-1 | TGTGCCAGCAGTGAGCAAGGGACAGGGTCCGAAAAACTGTTTTTT | CASSEQGTGSEKLFF
TRBJ1-1 | NA | 13 | TRBD1 | TRBV27 | TGTGCCAGTTGGGACAGGGGGAACACTGAAGCTTTCTTT | CASWDRGNTEAFF
TRBJ1-1 | NA | 14 | TRBD1 | TRBV27 | TGTGCCAGCAGTCCCGGGACAGCGAACACTGAAGCTTTCTTT | CASSPGTANTEAFF
TRBJ2-7 | NA | 15 | NA | TRBV7-8 | TGTGCCAGCAGCTTCTTCCCGGGGGAAGGCTACGAGCAGTACTTC | CASSFFPGEGYEQYF
TRBJ2-5 | NA | 17 | NA | TRBV15 | TGTGCCACCAGCAGACCAAACAGGGAGGTTGGCCAAGAGACCCAGTACTTC | CATSRPNREVGQETQYF
TRBJ2-3 | NA | 11 | NA | TRBV6-6 | TGTGCCAGCAGTTATGGGGATACGCAGTATTTT | CASSYGDTQYF
TRBJ2-2 | NA | 15 | TRBD1 | TRBV9 | TGTGCCAGCAGTGCGACAGGGGGCTTATCCGGGGAGCTGTTTTTT | CASSATGGLSGELFF
TRBJ2-2 | NA | 16 | NA | TRBV5-1 | TGCGCCAGCGGGGGGGGCCGAGGTGAGACGGCCGGGGAGCTGTTTTTT | CASGGGRGETAGELFF
TRBJ2-7 | NA | 14 | NA | TRBV9 | TGTGCCAGCAGCGAGGGGAGGAGCTCCTACGAGCAGTACTTC | CASSEGRSSYEQYF
TRBJ1-1 | NA | 14 | NA | TRBV7-9 | TGTGCCAGCAGCGGGCGGCCCCGGTGGACTGAAGCTTTCTTT | CASSGRPRWTEAFF
TRBJ2-2 | NA | 16 | NA | TRBV7-9 | TGTGCCAGCAGCTTAGAGGTTATGGTGAACACCGGGGAGCTGTTTTTT | CASSLEVMVNTGELFF
TRBJ2-5 | NA | 13 | NA | TRBV7-9 | TGTGCCAGCGGGCGACCATCCCGAGAGACCCAGTACTTC | CASGRPSRETQYF
TRBJ2-3 | NA | 20 | NA | TRBV9 | TGTGCCAGCAGCCCGCTCGACCCGCCGTCAAGCGGGTATCTCACAGATACGCAGTATTTT | CASSPLDPPSSGYLTDTQYF
TRBJ2-3 | NA | 15 | NA | TRBV4-2 | TGTGCCAGCAGCCAAGACCACAGGCTCCCAGATACGCAGTATTTT | CASSQDHRLPDTQYF